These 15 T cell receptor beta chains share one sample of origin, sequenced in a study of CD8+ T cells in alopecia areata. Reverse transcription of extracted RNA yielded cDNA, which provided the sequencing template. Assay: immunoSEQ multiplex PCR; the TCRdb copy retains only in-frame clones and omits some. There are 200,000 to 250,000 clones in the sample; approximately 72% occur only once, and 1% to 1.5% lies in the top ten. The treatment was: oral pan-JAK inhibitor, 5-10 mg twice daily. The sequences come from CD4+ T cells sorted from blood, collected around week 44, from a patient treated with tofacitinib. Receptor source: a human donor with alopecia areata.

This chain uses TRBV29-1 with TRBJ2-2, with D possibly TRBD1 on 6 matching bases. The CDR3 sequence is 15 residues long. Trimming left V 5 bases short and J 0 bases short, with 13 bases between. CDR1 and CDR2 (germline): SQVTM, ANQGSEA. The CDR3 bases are TGCAGCGTTACCGGGACAAGCGCGAACACCGGGGAGCTGTTTTTT. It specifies CSVTGTSANTGELFF.

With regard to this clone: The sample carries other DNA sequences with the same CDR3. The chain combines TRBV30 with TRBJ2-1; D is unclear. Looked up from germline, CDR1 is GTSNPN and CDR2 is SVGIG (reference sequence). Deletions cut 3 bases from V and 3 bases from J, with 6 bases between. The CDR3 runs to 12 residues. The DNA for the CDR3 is TGTGCCTGGAGGCCGGGCTACAATGAGCAGTTCTTC. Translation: CAWRPGYNEQFF.

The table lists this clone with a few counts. In nucleotides, the CDR3 is TGTGCCAGCAGCCCGGGACTGGGCGTGGGAGCTGAAGCTTTCTTT. This sequence encodes CASSPGLGVGAEAFF. The genes are TRBV7-3 and TRBJ1-1; tentative D call: TRBD1 (5 bases). Germline CDR1 SGHTA, CDR2 FQGTGA. V was cut by 5 bases and J by 6 bases, with 19 bases left in between. The CDR3 is 15 amino acids.

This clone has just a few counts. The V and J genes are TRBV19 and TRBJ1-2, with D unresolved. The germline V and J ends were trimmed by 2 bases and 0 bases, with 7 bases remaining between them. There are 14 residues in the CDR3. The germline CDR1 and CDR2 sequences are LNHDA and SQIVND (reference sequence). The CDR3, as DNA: TGTGCCAGTAGTATATGGGGAACTAACTATGGCTACACCTTC. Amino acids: CASSIWGTNYGYTF.

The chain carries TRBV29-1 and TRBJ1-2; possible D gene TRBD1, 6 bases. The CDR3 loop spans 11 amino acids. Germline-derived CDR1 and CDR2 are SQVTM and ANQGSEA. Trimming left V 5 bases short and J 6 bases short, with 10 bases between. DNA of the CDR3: TGCAGCGTTCGACAGGCGGATGGCTACACCTTC. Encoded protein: CSVRQADGYTF.

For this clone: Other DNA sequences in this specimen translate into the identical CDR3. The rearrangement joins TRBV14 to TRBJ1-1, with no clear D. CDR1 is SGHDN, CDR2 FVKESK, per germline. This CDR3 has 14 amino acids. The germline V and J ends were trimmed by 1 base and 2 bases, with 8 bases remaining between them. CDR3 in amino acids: CASSQVRGNTEAFF. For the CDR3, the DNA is TGTGCCAGCAGCCAAGTCCGGGGTAACACTGAAGCTTTCTTT.

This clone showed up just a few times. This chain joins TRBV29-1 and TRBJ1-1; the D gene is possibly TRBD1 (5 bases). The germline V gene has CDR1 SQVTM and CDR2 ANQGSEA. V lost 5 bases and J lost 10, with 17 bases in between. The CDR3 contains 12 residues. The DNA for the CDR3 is TGCAGCGTTCTAATAGGGGACTTCCGAGCTTTCTTT. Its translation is CSVLIGDFRAFF.

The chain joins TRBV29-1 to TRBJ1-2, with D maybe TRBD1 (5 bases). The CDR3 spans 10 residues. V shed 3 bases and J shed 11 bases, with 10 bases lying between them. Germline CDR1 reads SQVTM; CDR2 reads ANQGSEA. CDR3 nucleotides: TGCAGCGTTGACGGAGGGGTATACACCTTC. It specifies CSVDGGVYTF.

The CDR3 spells CASSSGGRQETQYF. The CDR3 region has the DNA TGTGCCAGCAGCTCTGGGGGGCGGCAAGAGACCCAGTACTTC. V usage is TRBV11-2 and J usage is TRBJ2-5, with D perhaps being TRBD1 or TRBD2 (6 bases each). CDR3 size: 14 residues. CDR1 is SGHAT and CDR2 is FQNNGV in the germline V gene. V was clipped by 4 bases and J by 2 bases, with 11 bases between them.

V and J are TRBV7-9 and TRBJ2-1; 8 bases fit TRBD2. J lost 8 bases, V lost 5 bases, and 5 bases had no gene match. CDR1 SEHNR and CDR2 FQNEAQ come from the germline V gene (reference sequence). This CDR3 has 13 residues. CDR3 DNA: TGTGCCAGCAGCGACGGACTAGCTGATGAGCAGTTCTTC. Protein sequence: CASSDGLADEQFF.

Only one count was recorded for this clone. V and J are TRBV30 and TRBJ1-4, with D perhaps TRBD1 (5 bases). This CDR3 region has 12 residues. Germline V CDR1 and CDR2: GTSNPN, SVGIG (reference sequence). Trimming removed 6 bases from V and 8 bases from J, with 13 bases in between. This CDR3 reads CACGGGDEKLFF. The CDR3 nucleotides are TGTGCCTGCGGCGGGGGGGACGAAAAACTGTTTTTT.

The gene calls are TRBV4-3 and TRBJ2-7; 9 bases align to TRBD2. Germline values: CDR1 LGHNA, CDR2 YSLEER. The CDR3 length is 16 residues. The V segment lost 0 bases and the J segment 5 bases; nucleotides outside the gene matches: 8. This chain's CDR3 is CASSQDTRGGADEQYF. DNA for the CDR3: TGCGCCAGCAGCCAAGATACCCGCGGGGGGGCCGACGAGCAGTACTTC.

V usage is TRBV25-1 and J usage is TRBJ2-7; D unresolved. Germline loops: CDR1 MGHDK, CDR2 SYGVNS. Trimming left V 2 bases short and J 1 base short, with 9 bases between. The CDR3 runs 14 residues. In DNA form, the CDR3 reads TGTGCCAGCAGTGAAGAAGGGCCGTCCTACGAGCAGTACTTC. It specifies CASSEEGPSYEQYF.

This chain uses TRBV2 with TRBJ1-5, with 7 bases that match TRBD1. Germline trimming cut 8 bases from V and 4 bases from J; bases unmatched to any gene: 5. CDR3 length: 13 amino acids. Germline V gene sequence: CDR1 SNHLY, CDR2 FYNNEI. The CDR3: CASDTGENQPQHF. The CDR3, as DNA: TGTGCCAGCGACACAGGGGAGAATCAGCCCCAGCATTTT.

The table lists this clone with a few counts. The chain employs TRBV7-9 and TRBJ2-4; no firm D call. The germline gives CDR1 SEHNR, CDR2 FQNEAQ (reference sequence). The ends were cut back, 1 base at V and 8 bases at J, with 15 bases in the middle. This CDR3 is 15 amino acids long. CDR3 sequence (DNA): TGTGCCAGCAGCTTAGAGGGCGTCTCCGGAGACATTCAGTACTTC. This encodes CASSLEGVSGDIQYF.